This T cell receptor beta chain comes out of a study of regulatory T cells in long-lasting Graves disease. As regards this clonotype: It may be a read error: a sequence one base away is much more abundant.

CDR3 length: 18 residues. CDR1 and CDR2 (germline): GTSNPN, SVGIG (reference sequence). Time point of the sample: newly diagnosed GD, antithyroid drugs for less than 3 months. From PBMCs, RNA was extracted and then used to make the TCR library. Through Arm-PCR of CDR3 regions and iRepertoire HTBI primers, TCR beta libraries were built. TCRdb called the multiplex PCR reads again in MiXCR, with one record for every CDR3 protein. The table shows about 430,000 distinct CDR3 sequences, with around 16% occurring only once. These data were likewise used in another study, on T cells in Graves' hyperthyroidism and ophthalmopathy. As reported in that work: The model's output predicted ophthalmopathy at a median of roughly 6.9 months prior to onset.

The sequences come from peripheral blood mononuclear cells (PBMCs), collected at new diagnosis, from a patient treated with antithyroid drugs. This sequence joins TRBV30 and TRBJ1-4; 9 bases are a match to TRBD1. This sequence was found in a woman in her 40s with Graves disease. CDR3 in amino acids: CARSVTPLGTGLGEKLFF. As DNA, the CDR3 is TGTGCCCGGAGTGTAACCCCTCTCGGGACAGGGCTCGGTGAAAAACTGTTTTTT.